These 7 T cell receptor beta chains originate from one sample sequenced in a study of cytomegalovirus exposure and HLA in healthy donors. 60 Vbeta and 13 Jbeta primers were used in PCR. Generated by immunoSEQ multiplex PCR, the TCRdb table keeps only in-frame clones and is missing some. Here the sample spans more than 110,000 clones, around three quarters being singletons. Sequencing was performed on PBMCs. These TCRs come from a man in his forties or fifties in good health and CMV-seropositive.

The J gene is TRBJ2-7, the V gene TRBV19; 9 bases are shared with TRBD2. J gave up 3 bases and V 5 bases, and 8 bases lay outside the gene matches. This CDR3 comprises 15 residues. Germline-derived CDR1 and CDR2 are LNHDA and SQIVND (reference sequence). CDR3 DNA sequence: TGTGCCAGTAGTTTAGCCGGGACTAGCAACTACGAGCAGTACTTC. Protein sequence: CASSLAGTSNYEQYF.

The chain links TRBV5-6 to TRBJ2-5; TRBD2 matches 10 bases. CDR1 is SGHDT, CDR2 YYEEEE, per germline. The trim removed 5 bases at V and 4 bases at J, leaving 14 bases unmatched. The CDR3 has 17 residues. The CDR3 region is CASRDTSGLALGETQYF. The CDR3 coding sequence is TGTGCCAGCAGAGATACCTCGGGACTAGCGCTGGGAGAGACCCAGTACTTC.

To note about this clone: A junction end diverges from the germline sequence, so it may reflect a read error. The rearrangement uses TRBV5-4 and TRBJ1-1; weak D call: TRBD1 (5 bases). From germline, CDR1 is SGHNT and CDR2 YYREEE (reference sequence). The length of the CDR3 is 16 residues. This CDR3 reads CASSLAGGIANTEPFF. The CDR3 DNA sequence: TGTGCCAGCAGCTTGGCCGGGGGAATAGCGAACACTGAACCTTTCTTT.

The rearrangement links TRBV30 to TRBJ1-1, with D perhaps matching TRBD1 (5 bases). Between the trimmed V and J ends, which lost 3 bases and 5 bases, there was a span of 10 bases. The CDR3 runs to 12 residues. From germline, CDR1 is GTSNPN and CDR2 SVGIG (reference sequence). CDR3 bases: TGTGCCTGGAGGGCGGGGCGGACTGAAGCTTTCTTT. This codes for CAWRAGRTEAFF.

This clone was picked up a small number of times. The chain couples TRBV4-3 to TRBJ1-1, with D unresolved. Germline V gives CDR1 LGHNA, CDR2 YSLEER. The CDR3 consists of 15 residues. V lost 4 bases, J lost 4 bases, and 16 bases lay in between. The CDR3 DNA reads as TGCGCCAGCAGCCTCGAAGGGAGTTGGGGCACTGAAGCTTTCTTT. Translation: CASSLEGSWGTEAFF.

This chain connects TRBV27 to TRBJ2-2, with a possible D match to TRBD1 (5 bases). The length of the CDR3 is 17 residues. Trimming left V 4 bases short and J 2 bases short, with 17 bases between. Germline-derived CDR1 and CDR2 are MNHEY and SMNVEV (reference sequence). The DNA for the CDR3 is TGTGCCAGCAGTTCTATAGGGGTAATGTTTAACACCGGGGAGCTGTTTTTT. It translates to CASSSIGVMFNTGELFF.

This clone has just a few counts. The chain has TRBV19 and TRBJ2-2, with no clear D. V shed 7 bases and J shed 4 bases, with 13 bases lying between them. CDR3 length: 14 amino acids. Germline V gives CDR1 LNHDA, CDR2 SQIVND (reference sequence). CDR3 bases: TGTGCCAGTACTCCGCCGGGTTCCACCGGGGAGCTGTTTTTT. Translation gives CASTPPGSTGELFF.